This TCR beta chain was profiled in a study of regulatory T cells in long-lasting Graves disease. This CDR3 spans 15 amino acids. V lost 3 bases and J lost 0, with 11 bases in between. In germline, CDR1 is SGHAT, CDR2 FQNNGV. This clonotype was seen many times. The sample's time point: persistent/refractory GD, antithyroid drugs over 5 years with positive TRAb. With RNA extracted from PBMCs as input, the TCR library was made. According to the study, TCR beta libraries were built with iRepertoire HTBI primers and CDR3-region Arm-PCR. Each CDR3 protein is one row after TCRdb ran MiXCR on the multiplex PCR reads. The profile shows 300,000 to 500,000 distinct CDR3 sequences, roughly 20% of them singletons.

This clonotype was obtained from a female donor with Graves disease. The sample consisted of peripheral blood mononuclear cells (PBMCs), taken when the disease was refractory, from a patient treated with antithyroid drugs. This rearrangement joins TRBV11-2 to TRBJ1-1, with TRBD1 as a possible D gene (5 bases). For the CDR3, the DNA is TGTGCCAGCAGCTTTCGGGGGATAATGAACACTGAAGCTTTCTTT. Protein sequence: CASSFRGIMNTEAFF.